Listed below are T cell receptor beta chains from one sample, sequenced in a study of T cell responses to AZD1222 COVID-19 vaccine. The method was immunoSEQ multiplex PCR; TCRdb's version includes in-frame clones alone and lacks a portion of them. The sample contains approximately 200,000 clones, 90% to 95% of which appear only once. The sequencing used peripheral blood, collected 28 days after the second AZD1222 dose. These receptors all come from an adult who received the AZD1222 COVID-19 vaccine. Both conserved end residues are part of each CDR3. The order of the fields is V gene, J gene, D gene, CDR3 protein. A D gene is named only where the DNA matches it firmly.

TRBV7-9	TRBJ2-2	-	CASTMEGSGELFF
TRBV28	TRBJ1-5	-	CASSRGRINQPQHF
TRBV27	TRBJ1-1	-	CASSLSGMNTEAFF
TRBV6-5	TRBJ1-5	-	CASSSEAGGHQPQHF
TRBV20-1	TRBJ2-1	-	CSAPTETEQFF
TRBV27	TRBJ1-1	-	CASSLLRGTEAFF
TRBV28	TRBJ1-1	-	CASSISGQKAFF
TRBV11-2	TRBJ1-3	-	CASSLERGPIYF
TRBV2	TRBJ2-7	-	CATEGEYEQYF
TRBV7-8	TRBJ2-1	TRBD2	CASSLRSGGYNEQFF
TRBV23-1	TRBJ2-5	-	CASSFHGSLRETQYF
TRBV28	TRBJ1-2	-	CASSPRNYGYTF
TRBV28	TRBJ1-4	-	CASSLGGTTNEKLFF
TRBV28	TRBJ2-7	-	CASSPSQGHYF
TRBV18	TRBJ2-5	-	CASSPGALGQETQYF
TRBV6-5	TRBJ2-7	TRBD1	CASSYGTAGPYEQYF
TRBV5-1	TRBJ2-3	TRBD2	CASSWPSGVEADTQYF
TRBV12-3/TRBV12-4	TRBJ1-2	TRBD1	CASSGQGNYGYTF
TRBV28	TRBJ2-7	-	CASRGGTRVYEQYF
TRBV7-3	TRBJ2-2	-	CASSPPPGETGELFF
TRBV6-5	TRBJ1-2	-	CASRVQGYGYTF
TRBV4-1	TRBJ1-3	-	CASSEQGSGNTIYF